The clone carrying this T cell receptor beta chain was counted ten times or more. This entry comes from a study of T cells in Graves' hyperthyroidism and ophthalmopathy. The TCR beta CDR3 regions underwent amplification using RNA transcripts as the source. The HTBI set primed first-round TCR CDR3 RT-PCR. TCRdb called the multiplex PCR reads again in MiXCR, with one record for every CDR3 protein. The sample consists of some 300,000 distinct CDR3 sequences, roughly an eighth of them appearing once. CDR3 size: 13 residues. V gave up 6 bases and J gave up 2 bases, with 10 bases separating them. The germline CDR1 and CDR2 sequences are SNHLY and FYNNEI.

The gene calls are TRBV2 and TRBJ1-2; TRBD1 might be the D (6 bases). The sample comprised blood. The sequence came from a woman aged 40 to 55 with Graves' hyperthyroidism. The CDR3 nucleotides read TGTGCCAGCAGCAAAGGGGGAAACTATGGCTACACCTTC. It is translated as CASSKGGNYGYTF.